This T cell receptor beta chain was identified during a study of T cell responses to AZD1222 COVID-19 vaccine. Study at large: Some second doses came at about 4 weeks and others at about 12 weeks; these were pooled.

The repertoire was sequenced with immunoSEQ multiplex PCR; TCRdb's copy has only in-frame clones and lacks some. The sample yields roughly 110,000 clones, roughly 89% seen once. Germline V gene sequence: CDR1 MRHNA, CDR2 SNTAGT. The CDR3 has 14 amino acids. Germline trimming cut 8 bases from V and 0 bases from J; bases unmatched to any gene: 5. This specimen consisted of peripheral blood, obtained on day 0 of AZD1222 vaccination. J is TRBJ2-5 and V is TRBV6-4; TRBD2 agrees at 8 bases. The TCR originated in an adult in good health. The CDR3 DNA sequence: TGTGCCAGCCGGGGGGGCAGGGACCAAGAGACCCAGTACTTC. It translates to CASRGGRDQETQYF.